Described below is a single T cell receptor (beta chain) sequence and its context. Its specificity is not known. The CDR3 loop spans 14 amino acids. CDR1 and CDR2 (germline): MNHEY, SMNVEV (reference sequence). The V gene lost 6 bases and the J gene lost 2 bases, with 11 bases spanning the gap. The data originate from a study of shared clonotypes between healthy human individuals. Caucasian adults living in Nashville, Tennessee, provided all samples. Profiling relied on immunoSEQ multiplex PCR, and the TCRdb table lists in-frame clones only, not all of them. The table shows about 2.3 million clones, with more than 80% occurring only once. Findings and limits, study-wide: Unshared clonotypes carried lower generation probabilities than those common to all four donors. The study drew on few donors, limiting represented genetic and exposure-history diversity.

What was sequenced was naive CD4+ T cells from PBMCs. The subset here: CD45RA+ positively selected. This TCR was sampled from a man aged 18 to 29 in good health. Some clones in this sample may be carry-over from other donors' samples. This rearrangement joins TRBV27 to TRBJ2-1, with D perhaps assigned TRBD1 or TRBD2 (5 bases each). CDR3: CASSLGVPYNEQFF. CDR3 DNA: TGTGCCAGCAGCCTGGGGGTTCCCTACAATGAGCAGTTCTTC.